Shown below are 13 T cell receptor beta chains from a single sample sequenced in a study of graft-versus-host responses after intestinal transplantation. Around 200,000 CFSE-labeled responder cells were plated with around 200,000 irradiated, violet-dye-labeled stimulator cells. TCRdb's copy holds only in-frame clones and misses some; the assay was immunoSEQ multiplex PCR. The table lists 15,000 to 20,000 clones, approximately 40% of them singletons. This specimen was alloreactive CD8+ T cells from a mixed lymphocyte reaction culture, taken before intestinal transplant. As to subset: CFSE-low proliferating T cells sorted from roughly six-day pre-transplant mixed lymphocyte reaction (GvH or HvG direction). These receptors originate from a human patient who received an intestinal transplant.

This chain links TRBV7-9 with TRBJ1-4; tentatively, D is TRBD1 (5 bases). V shed 4 bases and J shed 0 bases, with 9 bases lying between them. From germline, CDR1 is SEHNR and CDR2 FQNEAQ (reference sequence). CDR3 length: 15 residues. The CDR3 loop is CASSSSGSTNEKLFF. The DNA for the CDR3 is TGTGCCAGCAGCTCCTCAGGGTCAACTAATGAAAAACTGTTTTTT.

In its sample, this clone was seen a few times. The chain recombines TRBV6-1 with TRBJ2-7, with D unclear. V dropped 7 bases and J dropped 2 bases, with 15 bases sitting between them. CDR3 size: 14 residues. CDR1 is MNHNS, CDR2 SASEGT, per germline. The CDR3 coding sequence is TGTGCCAGCACCTTTACCAAATCCCCCTACGAGCAGTACTTC. It yields the protein CASTFTKSPYEQYF.

The table lists this clone with a few counts. The chain is built from TRBV11-1 and TRBJ1-1; no reliable D call. This CDR3 comprises 12 residues. Germline CDR1 SGHAT, CDR2 FQDESV (reference sequence). V lost 1 base to trimming and J lost 8 bases, with 8 bases between them. The CDR3 spells CASSLVSREAFF. CDR3 sequence (DNA): TGTGCCAGCAGCTTAGTATCCAGGGAAGCTTTCTTT.

The table lists this clone with a few counts. The rearrangement links TRBV5-1 to TRBJ2-5, with TRBD1 matching 9 bases. V dropped 9 bases and J dropped 2; count of bases not matched to a gene: 5. This CDR3 comprises 13 residues. Germline CDR1 SGHRS, CDR2 YFSETQ. In nucleotides, the CDR3 is TGCGCCACCGGGACAGGGTGGCAAGAGACCCAGTACTTC. Its translation is CATGTGWQETQYF.

The chain employs TRBV27 and TRBJ2-7; the match to TRBD1 covers 7 bases. The CDR3 contains 12 residues. V dropped 8 bases and J dropped 0; count of bases not matched to a gene: 1. Per germline, CDR1 MNHEY and CDR2 SMNVEV (reference sequence). CDR3: CASWDSSYEQYF. DNA of the CDR3: TGTGCCAGCTGGGACAGCTCCTACGAGCAGTACTTC.

This chain connects TRBV29-1 to TRBJ2-1, with D perhaps matching TRBD1 or TRBD2 (5 bases each). Germline loops: CDR1 SQVTM, CDR2 ANQGSEA. The length of the CDR3 is 18 residues. V lost 5 bases and J lost 7, with 30 bases in between. CDR3 sequence (DNA): TGCAGCGTTAATCCCGGTGGGACCGAAGCAGGCGGTTGGAATGAGCAGTTCTTC. Protein sequence: CSVNPGGTEAGGWNEQFF.

This clone was seen more than once but under ten times. The V gene is TRBV5-1, the J gene TRBJ1-1, with a possible D match to TRBD1 (5 bases). Per germline, CDR1 SGHRS and CDR2 YFSETQ. The germline V and J ends were trimmed by 4 bases and 3 bases, with 10 bases remaining between them. The CDR3 sequence is 13 residues long. The CDR3 spells CASSAGVDTEAFF. The CDR3 bases are TGCGCCAGCAGCGCGGGGGTGGACACTGAAGCTTTCTTT.

This clone was counted only a few times. The genes are TRBV19 and TRBJ2-7; 11 nucleotides line up with TRBD2. Trimming removed 5 bases from V and 2 bases from J; junction bases left unmatched: 8. This CDR3 is built from 16 residues. In germline, CDR1 is LNHDA, CDR2 SQIVND (reference sequence). CDR3 region: CASSLPTSGTPYEQYF. In nucleotides, the CDR3 is TGTGCCAGTAGTTTACCGACTAGCGGGACCCCCTACGAGCAGTACTTC.

This clone is labeled as medium-sized (0.01 to 0.1%). V and J are TRBV7-9 and TRBJ1-2; the D is unclear. CDR1 SEHNR and CDR2 FQNEAQ come from the germline V gene (reference sequence). This CDR3 contains 12 residues. V dropped 5 bases and J dropped 5 bases, with 9 bases sitting between them. CDR3 nucleotides: TGTGCCAGCAGCAGGGTTCCATATGGCTACACCTTC. It is translated as CASSRVPYGYTF. Based on the CDR3 plus reference TRBV7-9 and TRBJ1-2, the full variable domain is DTGVSQNPRHKITKRGQNVTFRCDPISEHNRLYWYRQTLGQGPEFLTYFQNEAQLEKSRLLSDRFSAERPKGSFSTLEIQRTEQGDSAMYLCASSRVPYGYTFGSGTRLTVV.

This clone was picked up a small number of times. The junction shows a germline mismatch at one end, possibly a read error. The chain joins TRBV7-6 to TRBJ2-1; 7 bases match TRBD1. This CDR3 region has 11 residues. Germline V gene data show CDR1 as SGHVS and CDR2 as FNYEAQ. DNA of the CDR3: TGTGCCAGCAGCTTAGGGACAGGTTGGGTCTTC. The encoded protein is CASSLGTGWVF.

This chain connects TRBV11-2 to TRBJ2-6; possibly TRBD2 for D (6 bases). Germline V CDR1 and CDR2: SGHAT, FQNNGV. V was shortened by 3 bases and J by 0 bases, with 9 bases between the two germline ends. The CDR3 length is 16 residues. Here the CDR3 reads CASSFAGRSGANVLTF. The CDR3 DNA reads as TGTGCCAGCAGCTTCGCGGGACGCTCTGGGGCCAACGTCCTGACTTTC.

This clone turned up a few times. The chain carries TRBV5-1 and TRBJ2-1; TRBD2 aligns across 11 bases. The V gene's germline CDR1 is SGHRS and CDR2 YFSETQ. This CDR3 is 15 amino acids long. V was pared by 4 bases and J by 3 bases, with 3 bases of the junction left unmatched. The DNA for the CDR3 is TGCGCCAGCAGCACGGGACTAGCGGACTACAATGAGCAGTTCTTC. This encodes CASSTGLADYNEQFF.

V gene TRBV5-1 combines with J gene TRBJ1-2; unclear D gene. The CDR3 is 16 residues long. V was clipped by 6 bases and J by 4 bases, with 22 bases between them. Germline V gene sequence: CDR1 SGHRS, CDR2 YFSETQ. The CDR3 loop is CASMQGPVRKTYGYTF. The DNA for the CDR3 is TGCGCCAGCATGCAAGGACCGGTTCGAAAGACCTATGGCTACACCTTC. Together with reference TRBV5-1 and TRBJ1-2, the CDR3 gives the full variable domain: KAGVTQTPRYLIKTRGQQVTLSCSPISGHRSVSWYQQTPGQGLQFLFEYFSETQRNKGNFPGRFSGRQFSNSRSEMNVSTLELGDSALYLCASMQGPVRKTYGYTFGSGTRLTVV.